This TCR beta chain was recovered during a study of blood T cell repertoires in COVID-19. V lost 3 bases to trimming and J lost 0 bases; unmatched junction nucleotides: 3. This CDR3 contains 16 residues. The germline V gene has CDR1 LGHDT and CDR2 YNNKEL (reference sequence). Produced via immunoSEQ multiplex PCR; TCRdb's table is partial and in-frame only. The sample carries 300,000 to 450,000 clones, 87% recorded once. The source material was PBMCs or T cells enriched from blood (not recorded which). This sequence was found in a man between 35 and 55 years old in a cohort exposed to, infected with or recovered from COVID-19 (not recorded which). V usage is TRBV3-1 (or the pseudogene TRBV3-2) and J usage is TRBJ1-3, with TRBD1 matching over 9 bases. CDR3 in DNA: TGTGCCAGCAGCCAGGGGACAGGGAGCTCTGGAAACACCATATATTTT. Translating it yields CASSQGTGSSGNTIYF.